The 5 T cell receptor beta chains presented below share a single source sample, sequenced in a study of OX40 agonist ivuxolimab in advanced cancers. Profiling relied on immunoSEQ multiplex PCR, and the TCRdb table lists in-frame clones only, not all of them. In the table there are fewer than 80,000 clones, roughly nine tenths of which are singletons. The sequenced sample was CD4+ or CD8+ T cells sorted from blood, obtained in a trial of the OX40 agonist ivuxolimab. These receptors were collected from an adult with an advanced solid tumor such as melanoma, head and neck, liver or kidney cancer.

V and J are TRBV7-9 and TRBJ2-5; D is unclear. Germline CDR1 is SEHNR and CDR2 is FQNEAQ (reference sequence). V lost 3 bases to trimming and J lost 5 bases, with 22 bases between them. The CDR3 consists of 17 residues. CDR3 nucleotide sequence: TGTGCCAGCAGCTTTTTATCGAGCCCTCGAACACGGGAGACCCAGTACTTC. It is translated as CASSFLSSPRTRETQYF.

The chain employs TRBV7-9 and TRBJ1-1, with 9 nucleotides matching TRBD1. Germline lookup yields CDR1 SEHNR and CDR2 FQNEAQ (reference sequence). V was pared by 7 bases and J by 2 bases, with 14 bases of the junction left unmatched. This CDR3 is built from 17 residues. CDR3 bases: TGTGCCAGCACCATGGGACAGGGTTTTGTTTTTAACACTGAAGCTTTCTTT. Its translation is CASTMGQGFVFNTEAFF.

This chain uses TRBV5-1 with TRBJ2-2; D uncertain. The CDR3 runs to 13 residues. Germline V lookup: CDR1 SGHRS, CDR2 YFSETQ. V was clipped by 6 bases and J by 1 base, with 7 bases between them. The CDR3 reads CASNLMNTGELFF. DNA of the CDR3: TGCGCCAGCAACCTTATGAACACCGGGGAGCTGTTTTTT.

CDR3 in amino acids: CASSAGQYYEQYF. For the CDR3, the DNA is TGTGCCAGCAGCGCCGGACAGTACTACGAGCAGTACTTC. The V call is TRBV9, the J call TRBJ2-7; D is possibly TRBD1 (6 bases). V was pared by 3 bases and J by 3 bases, with 10 bases between. CDR1 SGDLS and CDR2 YYNGEE come from the germline V gene. The CDR3 consists of 13 residues.

This clone was seen a single time. The rearrangement links TRBV2 to TRBJ2-5; TRBD1 matches 9 bases. V lost 4 bases to trimming and J lost 4 bases; unmatched junction nucleotides: 7. The CDR3 spans 15 residues. The germline V gene has CDR1 SNHLY and CDR2 FYNNEI. The CDR3 loop is CASSGVGTGRETQYF. DNA for the CDR3: TGTGCCAGCAGTGGGGTAGGGACAGGGAGAGAGACCCAGTACTTC. Variable domain in full (rest from reference TRBV2 and TRBJ2-5): EPEVTQTPSHQVTQMGQEVILRCVPISNHLYFYWYRQILGQKVEFLVSFYNNEISEKSEIFDDQFSVERPDGSNFTLKIRSTKLEDSAMYFCASSGVGTGRETQYFGPGTRLLVL.